This TCR beta chain was observed in a study of blood T cell repertoires in COVID-19. Profiled with immunoSEQ multiplex PCR; TCRdb holds only in-frame clones, not every one. The table has about 23,000 clones, 80% to 90% seen once; the top ten hold around 12%. This clone has only a few counts. Per the germline V gene, CDR1 is KGHSH and CDR2 is LQKENI. V lost 3 bases to trimming and J lost 6 bases; unmatched junction nucleotides: 8. The CDR3 length is 16 residues. This chain links TRBV18 with TRBJ1-4; TRBD1 matches at 9 bases. The sequence was obtained from an elderly woman with active or convalescent COVID-19. The sample comprised peripheral blood. DNA of the CDR3: TGTGCCAGCTCACCGAGTTCCGGGACAGGGTATGAAAAACTGTTTTTT. Its translation: CASSPSSGTGYEKLFF.